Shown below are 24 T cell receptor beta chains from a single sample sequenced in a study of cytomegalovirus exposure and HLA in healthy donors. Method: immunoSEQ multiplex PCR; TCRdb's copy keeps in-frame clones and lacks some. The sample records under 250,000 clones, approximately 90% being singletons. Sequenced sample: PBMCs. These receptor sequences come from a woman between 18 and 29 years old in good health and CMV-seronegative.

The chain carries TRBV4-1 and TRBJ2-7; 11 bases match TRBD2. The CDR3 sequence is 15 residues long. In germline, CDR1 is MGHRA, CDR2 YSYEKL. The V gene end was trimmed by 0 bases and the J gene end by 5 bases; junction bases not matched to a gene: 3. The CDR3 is CASSQDSGRADEQYF. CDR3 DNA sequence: TGCGCCAGCAGCCAAGATAGCGGGAGGGCTGACGAGCAGTACTTC.

CDR3 DNA sequence: TGTGCCAGCAGCTTTTATCCTAGCCTAGGGGAGCAGTACTTC. Translated, it gives CASSFYPSLGEQYF. The V call is TRBV7-2, the J call TRBJ2-7; a possible D gene is TRBD2 (5 bases). V lost 3 bases, J lost 7 bases, and 16 bases lay in between. Germline V gives CDR1 SGHTA, CDR2 FQGNSA. This CDR3 is built from 14 residues. Filled out from reference TRBV7-2 and TRBJ2-7, the complete variable domain reads GAGVSQSPSNKVTEKGKDVELRCDPISGHTALYWYRQSLGQGLEFLIYFQGNSAPDKSGLPSDRFSAERTGGSVSTLTIQRTQQEDSAVYLCASSFYPSLGEQYFGPGTRLTVT.

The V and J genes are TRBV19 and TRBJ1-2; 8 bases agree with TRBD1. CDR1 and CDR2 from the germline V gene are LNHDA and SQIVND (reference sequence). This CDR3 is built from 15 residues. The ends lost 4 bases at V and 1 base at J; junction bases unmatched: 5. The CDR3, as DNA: TGTGCCAGTAGTAGGACAGGGAATCTTAACTATGGCTACACCTTC. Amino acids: CASSRTGNLNYGYTF.

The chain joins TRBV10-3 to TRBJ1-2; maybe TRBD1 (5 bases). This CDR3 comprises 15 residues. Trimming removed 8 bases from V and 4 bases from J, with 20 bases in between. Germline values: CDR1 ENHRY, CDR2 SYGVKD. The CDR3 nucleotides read TGTGCCATCGGGATAGAGGCAGCGGGGGGCTATGGCTACACCTTC. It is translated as CAIGIEAAGGYGYTF.

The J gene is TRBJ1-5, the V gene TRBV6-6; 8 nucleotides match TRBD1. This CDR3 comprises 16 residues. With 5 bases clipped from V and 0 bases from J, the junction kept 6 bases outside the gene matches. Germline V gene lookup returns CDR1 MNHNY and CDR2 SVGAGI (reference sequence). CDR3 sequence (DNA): TGTGCCAGCAGTCCCGGGACAGGCTTTAGCAATCAGCCCCAGCATTTT. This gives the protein CASSPGTGFSNQPQHF.

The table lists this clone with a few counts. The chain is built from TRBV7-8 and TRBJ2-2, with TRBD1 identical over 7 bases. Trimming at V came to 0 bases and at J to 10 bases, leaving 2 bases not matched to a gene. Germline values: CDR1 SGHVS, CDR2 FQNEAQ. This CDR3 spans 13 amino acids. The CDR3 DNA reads TGTGCCAGCAGCTTAGCGGGACAGAAGGAGCTGTTTTTT. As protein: CASSLAGQKELFF. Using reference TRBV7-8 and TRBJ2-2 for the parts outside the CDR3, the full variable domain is GAGVSQSPRYKVAKRGQDVALRCDPISGHVSLFWYQQALGQGPEFLTYFQNEAQLDKSGLPSDRFFAERPEGSVSTLKIQRTQQEDSAVYLCASSLAGQKELFFGEGSRLTVL.

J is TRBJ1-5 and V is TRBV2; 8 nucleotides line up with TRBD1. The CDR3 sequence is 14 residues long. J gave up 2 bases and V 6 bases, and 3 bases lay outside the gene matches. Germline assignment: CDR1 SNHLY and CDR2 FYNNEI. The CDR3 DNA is TGTGCCAGCAGAGGGACAGGAGGCAATCAGCCCCAGCATTTT. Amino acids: CASRGTGGNQPQHF. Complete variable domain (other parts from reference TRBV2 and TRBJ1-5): EPEVTQTPSHQVTQMGQEVILRCVPISNHLYFYWYRQILGQKVEFLVSFYNNEISEKSEIFDDQFSVERPDGSNFTLKIRSTKLEDSAMYFCASRGTGGNQPQHFGDGTRLSIL.

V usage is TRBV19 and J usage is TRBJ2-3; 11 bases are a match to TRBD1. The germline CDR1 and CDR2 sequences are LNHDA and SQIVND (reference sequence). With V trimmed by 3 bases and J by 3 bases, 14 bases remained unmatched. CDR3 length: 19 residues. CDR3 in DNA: TGTGCCAGTAGTATGAGTGACGAATGGGGGACAGGGGGAACAGATACGCAGTATTTT. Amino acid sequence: CASSMSDEWGTGGTDTQYF. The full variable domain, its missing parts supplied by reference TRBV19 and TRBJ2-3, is DGGITQSPKYLFRKEGQNVTLSCEQNLNHDAMYWYRQDPGQGLRLIYYSQIVNDFQKGDIAEGYSVSREKKESFPLTVTSAQKNPTAFYLCASSMSDEWGTGGTDTQYFGPGTRLTVL.

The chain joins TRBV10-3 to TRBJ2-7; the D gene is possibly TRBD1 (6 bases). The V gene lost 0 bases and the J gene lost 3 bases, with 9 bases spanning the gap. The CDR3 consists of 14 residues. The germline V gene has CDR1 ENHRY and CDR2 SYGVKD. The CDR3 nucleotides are TGTGCCATCAGTGAGTCGGGACACAGCTACGAGCAGTACTTC. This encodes CAISESGHSYEQYF.

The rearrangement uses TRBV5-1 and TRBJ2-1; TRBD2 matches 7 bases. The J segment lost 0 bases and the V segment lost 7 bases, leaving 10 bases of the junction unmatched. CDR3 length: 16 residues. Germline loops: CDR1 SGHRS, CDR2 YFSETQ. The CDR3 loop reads CASSEKRGSSYNEQFF. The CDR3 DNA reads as TGCGCCAGCTCGGAAAAGCGGGGCAGCTCCTACAATGAGCAGTTCTTC. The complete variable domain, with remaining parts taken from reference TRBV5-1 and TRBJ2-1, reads KAGVTQTPRYLIKTRGQQVTLSCSPISGHRSVSWYQQTPGQGLQFLFEYFSETQRNKGNFPGRFSGRQFSNSRSEMNVSTLELGDSALYLCASSEKRGSSYNEQFFGPGTRLTVL.

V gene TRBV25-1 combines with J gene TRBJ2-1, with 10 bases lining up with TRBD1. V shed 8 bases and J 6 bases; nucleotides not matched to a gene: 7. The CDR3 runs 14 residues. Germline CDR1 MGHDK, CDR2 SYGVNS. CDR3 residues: CASVGTGVSNEQFF. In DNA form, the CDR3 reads TGTGCCAGCGTGGGGACAGGGGTTTCCAATGAGCAGTTCTTC. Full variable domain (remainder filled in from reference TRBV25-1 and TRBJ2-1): EADIYQTPRYLVIGTGKKITLECSQTMGHDKMYWYQQDPGMELHLIHYSYGVNSTEKGDLSSESTVSRIRTEHFPLTLESARPSHTSQYLCASVGTGVSNEQFFGPGTRLTVL.

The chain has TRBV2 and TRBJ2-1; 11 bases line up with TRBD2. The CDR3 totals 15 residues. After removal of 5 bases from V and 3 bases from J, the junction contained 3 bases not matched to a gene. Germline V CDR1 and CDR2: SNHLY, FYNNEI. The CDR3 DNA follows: TGTGCCAGCAGTCAAACTAGCGGGAGCTACAATGAGCAGTTCTTC. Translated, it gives CASSQTSGSYNEQFF.

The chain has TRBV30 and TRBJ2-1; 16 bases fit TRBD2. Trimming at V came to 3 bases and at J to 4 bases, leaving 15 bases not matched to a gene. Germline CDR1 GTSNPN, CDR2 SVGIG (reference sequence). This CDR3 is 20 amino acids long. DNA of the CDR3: TGTGCCTGGAGGCAGAACCCGGGGACTAGCGGGAGGGTGGGGTACAATGAGCAGTTCTTC. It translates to CAWRQNPGTSGRVGYNEQFF.

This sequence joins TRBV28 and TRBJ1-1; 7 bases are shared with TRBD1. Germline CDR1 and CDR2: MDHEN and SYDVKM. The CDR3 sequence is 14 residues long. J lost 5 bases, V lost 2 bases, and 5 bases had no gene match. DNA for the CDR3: TGTGCCAGCAGTTTACTAAGGGGGCAAACTGAAGCTTTCTTT. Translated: CASSLLRGQTEAFF.

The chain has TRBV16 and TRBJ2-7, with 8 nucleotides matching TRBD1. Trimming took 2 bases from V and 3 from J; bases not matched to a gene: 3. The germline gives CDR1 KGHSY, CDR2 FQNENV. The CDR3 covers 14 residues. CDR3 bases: TGTGCCAGCAGCCAAGCCGACAGGGGCTACGAGCAGTACTTC. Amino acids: CASSQADRGYEQYF.

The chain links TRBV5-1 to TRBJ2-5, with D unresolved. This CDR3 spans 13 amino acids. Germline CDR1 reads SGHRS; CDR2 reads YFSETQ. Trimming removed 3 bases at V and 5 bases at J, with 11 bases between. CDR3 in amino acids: CASSSYMEETQYF. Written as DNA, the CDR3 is TGCGCCAGCAGCTCTTATATGGAGGAGACCCAGTACTTC.

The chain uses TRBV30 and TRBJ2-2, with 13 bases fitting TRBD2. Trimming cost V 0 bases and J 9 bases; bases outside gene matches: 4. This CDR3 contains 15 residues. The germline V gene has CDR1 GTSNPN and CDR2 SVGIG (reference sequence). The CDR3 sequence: CAWSVLAGGPRELFF. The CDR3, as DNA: TGTGCCTGGAGTGTACTAGCGGGAGGGCCCCGGGAGCTGTTTTTT.

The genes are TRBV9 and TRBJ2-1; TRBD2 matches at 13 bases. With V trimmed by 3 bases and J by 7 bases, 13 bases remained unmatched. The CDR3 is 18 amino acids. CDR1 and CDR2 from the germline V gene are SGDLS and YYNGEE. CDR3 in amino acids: CASSDNRLAGGFGNEQFF. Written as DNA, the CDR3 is TGTGCCAGCAGCGACAACCGACTAGCGGGAGGTTTTGGGAATGAGCAGTTCTTC.

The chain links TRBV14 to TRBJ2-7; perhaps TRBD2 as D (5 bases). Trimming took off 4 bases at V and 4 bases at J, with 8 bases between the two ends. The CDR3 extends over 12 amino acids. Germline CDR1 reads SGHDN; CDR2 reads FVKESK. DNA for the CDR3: TGTGCCAGCAGCCCCTTAGCGTACGAGCAGTACTTC. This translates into CASSPLAYEQYF. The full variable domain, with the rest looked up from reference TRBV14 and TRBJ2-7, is EAGVTQFPSHSVIEKGQTVTLRCDPISGHDNLYWYRRVMGKEIKFLLHFVKESKQDESGMPNNRFLAERTGGTYSTLKVQPAELEDSGVYFCASSPLAYEQYFGPGTRLTVT.

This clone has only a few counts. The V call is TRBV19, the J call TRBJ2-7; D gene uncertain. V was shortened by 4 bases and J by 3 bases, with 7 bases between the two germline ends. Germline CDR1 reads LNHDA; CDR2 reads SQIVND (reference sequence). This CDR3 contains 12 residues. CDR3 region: CASSTLGYEQYF. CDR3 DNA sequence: TGTGCCAGTAGTACGCTAGGCTACGAGCAGTACTTC. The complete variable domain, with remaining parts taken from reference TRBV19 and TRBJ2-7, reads DGGITQSPKYLFRKEGQNVTLSCEQNLNHDAMYWYRQDPGQGLRLIYYSQIVNDFQKGDIAEGYSVSREKKESFPLTVTSAQKNPTAFYLCASSTLGYEQYFGPGTRLTVT.

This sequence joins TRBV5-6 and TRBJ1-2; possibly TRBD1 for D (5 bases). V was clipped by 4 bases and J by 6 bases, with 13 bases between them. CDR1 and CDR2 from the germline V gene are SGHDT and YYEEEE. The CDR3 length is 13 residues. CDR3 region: CASSAGPLDGYTF. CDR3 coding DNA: TGTGCCAGCAGCGCGGGACCGCTCGATGGCTACACCTTC.

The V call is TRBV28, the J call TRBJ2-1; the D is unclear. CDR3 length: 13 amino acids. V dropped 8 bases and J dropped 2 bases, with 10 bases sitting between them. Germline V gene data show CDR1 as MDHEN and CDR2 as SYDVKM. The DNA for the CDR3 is TGTGCCAGCCTCCCCCGGGCCTACAATGAGCAGTTCTTC. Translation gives CASLPRAYNEQFF.

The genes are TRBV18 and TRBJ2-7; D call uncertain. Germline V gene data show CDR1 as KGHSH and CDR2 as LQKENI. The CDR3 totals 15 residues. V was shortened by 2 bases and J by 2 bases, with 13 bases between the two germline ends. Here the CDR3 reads CASSPKKSTAYEQYF. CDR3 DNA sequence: TGTGCCAGCTCACCAAAAAAGAGCACGGCCTACGAGCAGTACTTC. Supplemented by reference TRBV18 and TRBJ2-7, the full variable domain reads NAGVMQNPRHLVRRRGQEARLRCSPMKGHSHVYWYRQLPEEGLKFMVYLQKENIIDESGMPKERFSAEFPKEGPSILRIQQVVRGDSAAYFCASSPKKSTAYEQYFGPGTRLTVT.

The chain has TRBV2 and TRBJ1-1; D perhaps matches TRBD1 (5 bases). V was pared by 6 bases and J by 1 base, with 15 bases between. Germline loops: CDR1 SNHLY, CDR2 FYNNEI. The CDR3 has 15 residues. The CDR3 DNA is TGTGCCAGCAGGAGAGGATTGGGGGGGAACACTGAAGCTTTCTTT. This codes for CASRRGLGGNTEAFF.